This passage covers 4 T cell receptor beta chains from one sample sequenced in a study of blood T cells in healthy people across ages. A sample-barcoded 5' primer and a J-beta primer mix were used in a second PCR of roughly 7 to 11 cycles. From the 5' RACE reads, TCRdb called clonotypes with MiXCR, one entry per CDR3 protein. The table records around 970,000 distinct CDR3 sequences, roughly half of them present only once. Sequenced input: blood. The receptors originated from a woman in her sixties or seventies in good health.

The rearrangement links TRBV14 to TRBJ1-4, with D unresolved. Germline V lookup: CDR1 SGHDN, CDR2 FVKESK. The CDR3 has 16 amino acids. Trimming removed 2 bases from V and 0 bases from J, with 10 bases in between. CDR3 residues: CASSQRLSATNEKLFF. The DNA of the CDR3 is TGTGCCAGCAGCCAAAGGCTATCCGCAACTAATGAAAAACTGTTTTTT.

The chain employs TRBV4-1 and TRBJ2-2, with D hard to call. Looked up from germline, CDR1 is MGHRA and CDR2 is YSYEKL. The CDR3 has 16 amino acids. Trimming took off 0 bases at V and 2 bases at J, with 10 bases between the two ends. The CDR3 DNA reads TGCGCCAGCAGCCAAGATCCCGGGTTAAACACCGGGGAGCTGTTTTTT. This translates into CASSQDPGLNTGELFF.

V is TRBV24-1 and J is TRBJ2-3, with D unresolved. The CDR3 loop spans 16 amino acids. V shed 0 bases and J shed 1 base, with 10 bases lying between them. Germline V gene lookup returns CDR1 KGHDR and CDR2 SFDVKD. The CDR3 DNA reads TGTGCCACCAGTGATTTGGGTGGGATTGGCACAGATACGCAGTATTTT. This translates into CATSDLGGIGTDTQYF.

This chain connects TRBV28 to TRBJ2-7; D possibly corresponds to TRBD1 (5 bases). Germline CDR1 and CDR2: MDHEN and SYDVKM. Trimming took 3 bases from V and 0 from J, leaving 9 bases between them. The CDR3 spans 14 residues. The CDR3 loop reads CASSFGRASYEQYF. The DNA of the CDR3 is TGTGCCAGCAGTTTCGGCAGGGCCTCCTACGAGCAGTACTTC.